Shown below are 4 T cell receptor beta chains from a single sample sequenced in a study of blood T cell repertoires in COVID-19. Profiled with immunoSEQ multiplex PCR; TCRdb holds only in-frame clones, not every one. The top ten hold more than 4.5% of the sample, which has roughly 270,000 clones, almost 85% seen once. The sample was peripheral blood. The receptors come from a man over 45 with active or convalescent COVID-19.

The genes are TRBV5-6 and TRBJ2-2, with D tentatively TRBD1 (6 bases). The CDR3 is 16 residues long. Germline V gives CDR1 SGHDT, CDR2 YYEEEE. V shed 4 bases and J shed 1 base, with 14 bases lying between them. The CDR3 region has the DNA TGTGCCAGCAGCGCCTTCAGGACAGAGAACACCGGGGAGCTGTTTTTT. Its translation: CASSAFRTENTGELFF.

This clone was picked up one time. CDR3 in DNA: TGCGCCAGCAGCCGAGCCGGGACAGGGTACAATGAGCAGTTCTTC. This encodes CASSRAGTGYNEQFF. This chain uses TRBV4-1 with TRBJ2-1, with TRBD1 matching 9 bases. Germline CDR1 is MGHRA and CDR2 is YSYEKL. The CDR3 is 15 residues long. V lost 4 bases and J lost 4; bases outside the gene matches: 5.

The chain is built from TRBV19 and TRBJ1-2; D perhaps matches TRBD1 (6 bases). Per germline, CDR1 LNHDA and CDR2 SQIVND (reference sequence). Trimming took 5 bases from V and 6 from J, leaving 10 bases between them. The CDR3 runs to 12 residues. In nucleotides, the CDR3 is TGTGCCAGTAGTCTGCCAGGGGATGGCTACACCTTC. It yields the protein CASSLPGDGYTF.

This sequence joins TRBV28 and TRBJ1-2, with 7 nucleotides matching TRBD1. The CDR3 has 15 residues. With V trimmed by 1 base and J by 4 bases, 6 bases remained unmatched. Germline CDR1 reads MDHEN; CDR2 reads SYDVKM. The CDR3 DNA reads as TGTGCCAGCAGTTTATCCGGGACAGCAATCTATGGCTACACCTTC. Translating gives CASSLSGTAIYGYTF.